The 18 T cell receptor beta chains reported below all come from one sample, sequenced in a study of blood T cell repertoires in COVID-19. Libraries were prepared by immunoSEQ multiplex PCR; TCRdb keeps only in-frame clonotypes and omits some of them. The sample lists more than 200,000 clones, around nine tenths occurring once. Sequencing used peripheral blood. The source of these receptors is a woman aged 40 to 49 who had recovered from COVID-19.

J is TRBJ2-5 and V is TRBV18; D uncertain. V lost 1 base and J lost 4, with 10 bases in between. The CDR3 has 14 residues. Germline lookup yields CDR1 KGHSH and CDR2 LQKENI. The CDR3 spells CASSPLRWAETQYF. The CDR3 DNA follows: TGTGCCAGCTCACCACTTAGATGGGCAGAGACCCAGTACTTC.

This chain uses TRBV5-8 with TRBJ1-2; TRBD1 is a possible D gene (5 bases). In germline, CDR1 is SGHTS, CDR2 YDEGEE. The length of the CDR3 is 16 residues. V shed 3 bases and J shed 5 bases, with 20 bases lying between them. CDR3 sequence: CASSSQWTAGTYGYTF. The CDR3 DNA follows: TGTGCCAGCAGCTCCCAATGGACGGCAGGGACTTATGGCTACACCTTC.

This sequence joins TRBV6-2 or TRBV6-3 and TRBJ2-7, with a tentative D call TRBD1 (6 bases). Germline V CDR1 and CDR2: MNHEY, SVGEGT. This CDR3 has 17 amino acids. The V end was cut by 6 bases, the J end by 0 bases, with 21 bases between. DNA for the CDR3: TGTGCCAGCAGCCCCTCGGGACAAGGGGGAGACTCCTACGAGCAGTACTTC. Protein product: CASSPSGQGGDSYEQYF.

V and J are TRBV19 and TRBJ1-5; TRBD1 agrees at 8 bases. J lost 7 bases, V lost 3 bases, and 11 bases had no gene match. CDR1 is LNHDA, CDR2 SQIVND, per germline (reference sequence). There are 16 residues in the CDR3. This chain's CDR3 is CASSMGSGGGGQPQHF. In DNA, the CDR3 is TGTGCCAGTAGTATGGGTTCAGGGGGCGGTGGGCAGCCCCAGCATTTT.

The DNA for the CDR3 is TGTGCCAGCAGCTTAGATAGGCCTAGCTTAAGTGAGACCCAGTACTTC. Residues: CASSLDRPSLSETQYF. V is TRBV11-2 and J is TRBJ2-5; a weak D match, TRBD2 (5 bases). With 0 bases removed from V and 5 bases from J, the gap between germline ends came to 16 bases. This CDR3 is built from 16 residues. Germline V CDR1 and CDR2: SGHAT, FQNNGV.

The chain combines TRBV18 with TRBJ1-5, with D perhaps matching TRBD1 (5 bases). The CDR3 covers 14 residues. CDR1 is KGHSH and CDR2 is LQKENI in the germline V gene. The V and J ends lost 4 bases and 0 bases respectively, with 7 bases between them. The CDR3 spells CASSQGYSNQPQHF. CDR3 coding DNA: TGTGCCAGCTCACAGGGGTATAGCAATCAGCCCCAGCATTTT.

This clone was detected only a few times. J is TRBJ2-5 and V is TRBV7-2; 9 nucleotides align to TRBD2. The germline V gene has CDR1 SGHTA and CDR2 FQGNSA. The V segment lost 5 bases and the J segment 2 bases; nucleotides outside the gene matches: 9. The CDR3 covers 16 residues. DNA of the CDR3: TGTGCCAGCAGCCACATAGCGGGAGAAGGACAAGAGACCCAGTACTTC. This translates into CASSHIAGEGQETQYF.

The gene calls are TRBV6-1 and TRBJ2-4; 8 nucleotides line up with TRBD1. CDR3 size: 16 residues. V lost 5 bases to trimming and J lost 9 bases; unmatched junction nucleotides: 15. Germline V gene sequence: CDR1 MNHNS, CDR2 SASEGT. CDR3 sequence reads: CASSKEPGQVWGIQYF. The DNA of the CDR3 is TGTGCCAGCAGTAAAGAACCGGGACAGGTATGGGGCATTCAGTACTTC.

J is TRBJ2-5 and V is TRBV24-1, with 9 bases fitting TRBD1. V shed 4 bases and J 5 bases; nucleotides not matched to a gene: 7. The germline V gene has CDR1 KGHDR and CDR2 SFDVKD. The CDR3 consists of 15 residues. The CDR3 is CATSDIQGAIETQYF. In DNA form, the CDR3 reads TGTGCCACCAGTGACATACAGGGGGCTATCGAGACCCAGTACTTC.

The chain combines TRBV20-1 with TRBJ2-7; D call uncertain. CDR3 size: 14 residues. Trimming cost V 3 bases and J 5 bases, with 17 bases left between them. Germline V CDR1 and CDR2: DFQATT, SNEGSKA (reference sequence). CDR3 in amino acids: CSASRVRRGHEQYF. In nucleotides, the CDR3 is TGCAGTGCTAGTAGAGTCCGGAGAGGCCACGAGCAGTACTTC.

The CDR3, as DNA: TGTGCCAGCAGTTTAGGCCCCTGGTCCTACGAGCAGTACTTC. Protein: CASSLGPWSYEQYF. This rearrangement joins TRBV28 to TRBJ2-7; D gene ambiguous. V was shortened by 2 bases and J by 1 base, with 9 bases between the two germline ends. The CDR3 covers 14 residues. From germline, CDR1 is MDHEN and CDR2 SYDVKM.

The CDR3 reads CASSYSPQGGYGYTF. CDR3 bases: TGTGCCAGCAGTTATTCGCCTCAGGGGGGCTATGGCTACACCTTC. The chain recombines TRBV6-5 with TRBJ1-2; the match to TRBD1 covers 7 bases. In germline, CDR1 is MNHEY, CDR2 SVGAGI. CDR3 length equals 15 residues. With 3 bases clipped from V and 4 bases from J, the junction kept 8 bases outside the gene matches.

The rearrangement links TRBV24-1 to TRBJ2-1; no reliable D call. The V gene lost 6 bases and the J gene lost 2 bases, with 16 bases spanning the gap. This CDR3 comprises 16 residues. Germline lookup yields CDR1 KGHDR and CDR2 SFDVKD. Here the CDR3 reads CATSNSGKSPYNEQFF. Here the CDR3 DNA reads TGTGCCACCAGTAATTCCGGTAAGAGCCCCTACAATGAGCAGTTCTTC.

This chain's CDR3 is CASSSGQGRDNEQFF. For the CDR3, the DNA is TGTGCCAGCAGTTCGGGACAGGGGAGGGACAATGAGCAGTTCTTC. This chain joins TRBV28 and TRBJ2-1; 10 positions match TRBD1. Per the germline V gene, CDR1 is MDHEN and CDR2 is SYDVKM. V trimming: 4 bases; J trimming: 5 bases; junction bases outside the gene matches: 5. This CDR3 is 15 amino acids long.

As regards this clone: One end of the junction does not line up with germline, which may come from a read error. Other DNA sequences in this sample translate to the same CDR3. V is TRBV5-1 and J is TRBJ2-7, with 10 bases lining up with TRBD2. CDR3 length: 15 amino acids. Germline values: CDR1 SGHRS, CDR2 YFSETQ. The CDR3 here is CASSDEPGLATEQYF. CDR3 in DNA: TGCGCCAGCAGCGACGAACCGGGACTAGCGACCGAGCAATACTTC.

The rearrangement joins TRBV6-2 or TRBV6-3 to TRBJ1-6; D remains ambiguous. Germline V CDR1 and CDR2: MNHEY, SVGEGT. With 3 bases removed from V and 8 bases from J, the gap between germline ends came to 5 bases. There are 12 residues in the CDR3. For the CDR3, the DNA is TGTGCCAGCAGTTATGCGGATTCACCCCTCCACTTT. Its translation: CASSYADSPLHF.

The rearrangement joins TRBV2 to TRBJ2-2; 9 bases are shared with TRBD2. CDR1 is SNHLY and CDR2 is FYNNEI in the germline V gene. The J segment lost 8 bases and the V segment lost 6 bases, leaving 4 bases of the junction unmatched. This CDR3 contains 13 residues. Here the CDR3 DNA reads TGTGCCAGCAGGTTAGCGGGAGCAGGGGAGCTGTTTTTT. Protein: CASRLAGAGELFF.

CDR3 in DNA: TGTGCCAGCAGTTACTCACGGCAGGGGGCTGGTGGCTACACCTTC. Residues: CASSYSRQGAGGYTF. The genes are TRBV6-5 and TRBJ1-2; the match to TRBD1 covers 8 bases. V lost 0 bases to trimming and J lost 7 bases; unmatched junction nucleotides: 7. Looked up from germline, CDR1 is MNHEY and CDR2 is SVGAGI. The CDR3 covers 15 residues.